This note documents a single T cell receptor beta chain sequence. This entry belongs to a study of blood T cell repertoires in COVID-19. As handled by the study authors: The assay estimated nucleated cells by amplifying reference gene primers. TCRdb keeps only in-frame clones here, not all; method: immunoSEQ multiplex PCR. Clone size and the V and J calls come from that table; the DNA yielded D and trimming. Of 250,000 to 350,000 clones in the sample, around 87% were seen once. The cohort comprised adults aged roughly 18 to 95 years residing in about 25 US areas. Symptom resolution, clearance, or two negative PCRs marked donors in Cohort 3 as recovered. Trimming removed 0 bases from V and 4 bases from J; junction bases left unmatched: 3. The CDR3 is 15 amino acids. Germline V gene lookup returns CDR1 SGDLS and CDR2 YYNGEE.

The clonotype comes from a woman in her twenties or thirties who had recovered from COVID-19. The sample was PBMCs or T cells enriched from blood (not recorded which). The V gene is TRBV9, the J gene TRBJ2-3; 9 bases are a match to TRBD2. In DNA form, the CDR3 reads TGTGCCAGCAGCGTAGGGGCTAGCGGGGCAGATACGCAGTATTTT. Translating it yields CASSVGASGADTQYF.